What follows are 7 T cell receptor beta chains derived from one specimen sequenced in a study of T cells in Graves' hyperthyroidism and ophthalmopathy. Amplification of TCR beta CDR3 regions was performed using RNA transcripts as template. The study used the HTBI primer set for a first-round RT-PCR of the TCR CDR3. MiXCR, run by TCRdb on the multiplex PCR reads, gives a single entry per CDR3 protein. The repertoire holds approximately 600,000 distinct CDR3 sequences, with under 25% as singletons. Sequencing input: blood. The receptor set was obtained from a man aged 25-45 years with Graves' ophthalmopathy.

The rearrangement joins TRBV7-3 to TRBJ1-2; D is unresolved. The ends were cut back, 7 bases at V and 6 bases at J, with 18 bases in the middle. The CDR3 contains 14 residues. The germline V gene encodes CDR1 SGHTA and CDR2 FQGTGA. CDR3 loop: CASTADRFGHGYTF. In nucleotides, the CDR3 is TGTGCCAGCACCGCGGACCGCTTTGGGCATGGCTACACCTTC.

This clonotype was seen only a few times. The genes are TRBV7-9 and TRBJ2-3, with TRBD2 identical over 9 bases. CDR1 is SEHNR, CDR2 FQNEAQ, per germline (reference sequence). The V and J ends lost 1 base and 1 base, in that order; junction bases with no gene match: 6. The CDR3 extends over 17 amino acids. CDR3 in DNA: TGTGCCAGCAGCTTAGTGCGGGAGGGCTACGGCACAGATACGCAGTATTTT. This sequence encodes CASSLVREGYGTDTQYF.

This clonotype has just a few counts. The rearrangement joins TRBV6-1 to TRBJ2-2, with 8 bases identical to TRBD2. The V segment lost 4 bases and the J segment 5 bases; nucleotides outside the gene matches: 6. The V gene's germline CDR1 is MNHNS and CDR2 SASEGT. This CDR3 is 15 amino acids long. The CDR3 sequence is CASSAGTRGTGELFF. The DNA for the CDR3 is TGTGCCAGCAGTGCGGGGACTAGAGGGACCGGGGAGCTGTTTTTT.

This clonotype has ten or more counts. Here the CDR3 DNA reads TGTGCCAGCAGTCCTTTAGGGGGCTACGAGCAGTACTTC. This encodes CASSPLGGYEQYF. The chain employs TRBV3-1 and TRBJ2-7, with D possibly TRBD1 on 6 matching bases. Germline V gene lookup returns CDR1 LGHDT and CDR2 YNNKEL (reference sequence). The CDR3 sequence is 13 residues long. V was cut by 6 bases and J by 3 bases, with 12 bases left in between.

This clonotype was seen many times. V gene TRBV5-1 combines with J gene TRBJ2-1; TRBD2 matches 14 bases. This CDR3 is 16 amino acids long. V lost 4 bases, J lost 6 bases, and 6 bases stayed unmatched. Germline CDR1 and CDR2: SGHRS and YFSETQ. The CDR3 loop reads CASSTGTSGSGNEQFF. For the CDR3, the DNA is TGCGCCAGCAGCACCGGGACTAGCGGGAGCGGCAATGAGCAGTTCTTC.

This clonotype was found a few times. This sequence joins TRBV3-1 and TRBJ2-3; 9 bases are a match to TRBD2. CDR3 length: 18 residues. The V segment lost 0 bases and the J segment 6 bases; nucleotides outside the gene matches: 13. Germline loops: CDR1 LGHDT, CDR2 YNNKEL (reference sequence). The CDR3 sequence: CASSQDTASGVPGDTQYF. The CDR3 coding sequence is TGTGCCAGCAGCCAAGACACGGCTAGCGGGGTACCGGGGGATACGCAGTATTTT.

The rearrangement links TRBV28 to TRBJ2-5; the match to TRBD1 covers 10 bases. Germline lookup yields CDR1 MDHEN and CDR2 SYDVKM. With 6 bases clipped from V and 5 bases from J, the junction kept 9 bases outside the gene matches. There are 15 residues in the CDR3. CDR3 in amino acids: CASSPPGQGWETQYF. DNA of the CDR3: TGTGCCAGCAGCCCTCCGGGACAGGGGTGGGAGACCCAGTACTTC.